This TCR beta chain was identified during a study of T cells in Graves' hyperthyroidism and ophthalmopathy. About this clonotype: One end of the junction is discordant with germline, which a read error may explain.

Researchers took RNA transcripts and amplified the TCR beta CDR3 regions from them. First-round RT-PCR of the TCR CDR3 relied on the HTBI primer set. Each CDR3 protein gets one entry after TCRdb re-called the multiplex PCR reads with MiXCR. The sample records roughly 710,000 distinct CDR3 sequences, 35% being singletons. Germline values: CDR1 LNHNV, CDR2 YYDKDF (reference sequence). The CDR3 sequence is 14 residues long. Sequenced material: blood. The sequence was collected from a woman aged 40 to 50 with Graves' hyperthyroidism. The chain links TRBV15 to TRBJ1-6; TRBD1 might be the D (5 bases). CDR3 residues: CATRRDLANPPLHF. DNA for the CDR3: TGTGCCACCAGGCGGGACCTAGCTAATCCACCCCTCCACTTT.